A single sample gave rise to the 13 T cell receptor beta chains below, sequenced in a study of radiation and T cells in renal cell carcinoma. Produced via immunoSEQ multiplex PCR; TCRdb's table is partial and in-frame only. The sample carries 65,000 or so clones, about 80% recorded once. Time point denoted: blood 4 weeks post-SBRT, at nephrectomy. Treatment reported: 15 Gy SBRT to primary tumor, nephrectomy 4 weeks later. This sample comprised blood, obtained from a patient whose treatment included radiotherapy and nephrectomy. The receptors were sampled from a man between 60 and 75 years old with renal cell carcinoma.

J is TRBJ2-7 and V is TRBV2; 8 bases fit TRBD1. The length of the CDR3 is 12 residues. Per the germline V gene, CDR1 is SNHLY and CDR2 is FYNNEI. The V gene end was trimmed by 6 bases and the J gene end by 5 bases; junction bases not matched to a gene: 3. CDR3 region: CASSADRDEQYF. CDR3 nucleotide sequence: TGTGCCAGCAGCGCGGACAGGGACGAGCAGTACTTC.

The sample holds one count of this clone. The genes are TRBV19 and TRBJ2-5, with 7 bases identical to TRBD2. The V gene end was trimmed by 5 bases and the J gene end by 7 bases; junction bases not matched to a gene: 7. Germline V lookup: CDR1 LNHDA, CDR2 SQIVND (reference sequence). The CDR3 consists of 13 residues. This chain's CDR3 is CASSPERGLTQYF. In DNA, the CDR3 is TGTGCCAGTAGTCCAGAGCGGGGTCTGACCCAGTACTTC.

This chain uses TRBV20-1 with TRBJ2-5; no firm D call. Germline lookup yields CDR1 DFQATT and CDR2 SNEGSKA (reference sequence). Trimming removed 6 bases at V and 9 bases at J, with 14 bases between. There are 11 residues in the CDR3. As DNA, the CDR3 is TGCAGTGCCCCCCAGCCGTGGGCCCAGTACTTC. Translating gives CSAPQPWAQYF.

The rearrangement joins TRBV7-6 to TRBJ2-7; 7 nucleotides align to TRBD2. Unmatched junction bases numbered 5, after V lost 5 bases and J lost 4 bases. Germline V gene lookup returns CDR1 SGHVS and CDR2 FNYEAQ. The CDR3 covers 13 residues. The CDR3 is CASSQTGGYEQYF. The CDR3, as DNA: TGTGCCAGCAGCCAGACCGGGGGGTACGAGCAGTACTTC.

The V call is TRBV19, the J call TRBJ1-4; D uncertain. V shed 1 base and J shed 5 bases, with 5 bases lying between them. Germline V gene sequence: CDR1 LNHDA, CDR2 SQIVND (reference sequence). The CDR3 has 13 residues. CDR3 residues: CASSIAKNEKLFF. DNA for the CDR3: TGTGCCAGTAGTATAGCAAAGAATGAAAAACTGTTTTTT.

This clone was seen a handful of times. The chain links TRBV11-2 to TRBJ2-2; D not resolved. The ends were cut back, 4 bases at V and 2 bases at J, with 2 bases in the middle. This CDR3 is built from 12 residues. Germline assignment: CDR1 SGHAT and CDR2 FQNNGV. The CDR3 here is CASSSNTGELFF. The CDR3 coding sequence is TGTGCCAGCAGCTCAAACACCGGGGAGCTGTTTTTT.

The rearrangement uses TRBV7-6 and TRBJ1-1, with no clear D. The ends were cut back, 2 bases at V and 5 bases at J, with 18 bases in the middle. This CDR3 contains 16 residues. In germline, CDR1 is SGHVS, CDR2 FNYEAQ. CDR3 nucleotides: TGTGCCAGCAGCTTAAGTAAAGCGAACTGGGTAACTGAAGCTTTCTTT. Translation: CASSLSKANWVTEAFF.

This clone was detected only once. The chain employs TRBV6-1 and TRBJ1-2; 9 nucleotides agree with TRBD1. Germline CDR1 MNHNS, CDR2 SASEGT. This CDR3 comprises 13 residues. After removal of 6 bases from V and 6 bases from J, the junction contained 5 bases not matched to a gene. CDR3: CASRVTGGNGYTF. The CDR3 DNA is TGTGCCAGCAGGGTGACAGGGGGGAATGGCTACACCTTC.

The chain has TRBV11-3 and TRBJ2-5; D remains unclear. Germline CDR1 SGHNT, CDR2 YENEEA. The CDR3 is made up of 14 amino acids. Trimming left V 0 bases short and J 4 bases short, with 9 bases between. In DNA, the CDR3 is TGTGCCAGCAGCTTAGAATTTCTCCCAGAGACCCAGTACTTC. It codes for CASSLEFLPETQYF.

This chain joins TRBV15 and TRBJ2-3; no clear D gene. This CDR3 comprises 15 residues. Germline loops: CDR1 LNHNV, CDR2 YYDKDF (reference sequence). Trimming pared 5 bases from V and 4 bases from J, leaving 16 bases between. As DNA, the CDR3 is TGTGCCACCAGCGTACAGACTGACCGCCCAGATACGCAGTATTTT. Translating gives CATSVQTDRPDTQYF.

The chain employs TRBV6-5 and TRBJ1-1; D is unresolved. V was trimmed by 0 bases and J by 1 base, leaving 6 bases between them. The CDR3 covers 14 residues. Germline values: CDR1 MNHEY, CDR2 SVGAGI. The DNA for the CDR3 is TGTGCCAGCAGTTACTCGTTCGGGAACACTGAAGCTTTCTTT. The encoded protein is CASSYSFGNTEAFF.

The rearrangement links TRBV7-3 to TRBJ2-1; 11 bases match TRBD2. The germline V gene encodes CDR1 SGHTA and CDR2 FQGTGA. CDR3 size: 15 residues. V gave up 0 bases and J gave up 9 bases; unmatched junction bases: 4. As DNA, the CDR3 is TGTGCCAGCAGCTTAACGACGCTAGCGGGAGGTGAGCAGTTCTTC. It translates to CASSLTTLAGGEQFF.

This clone was counted between two and nine times. This chain uses TRBV2 with TRBJ1-5; TRBD1 matches 8 bases. The CDR3 is 13 residues long. Germline lookup yields CDR1 SNHLY and CDR2 FYNNEI. V shed 8 bases and J 4 bases; nucleotides not matched to a gene: 4. The DNA of the CDR3 is TGTGCCAGCGGCGACAGGGGAAATCAGCCCCAGCATTTT. This sequence encodes CASGDRGNQPQHF.